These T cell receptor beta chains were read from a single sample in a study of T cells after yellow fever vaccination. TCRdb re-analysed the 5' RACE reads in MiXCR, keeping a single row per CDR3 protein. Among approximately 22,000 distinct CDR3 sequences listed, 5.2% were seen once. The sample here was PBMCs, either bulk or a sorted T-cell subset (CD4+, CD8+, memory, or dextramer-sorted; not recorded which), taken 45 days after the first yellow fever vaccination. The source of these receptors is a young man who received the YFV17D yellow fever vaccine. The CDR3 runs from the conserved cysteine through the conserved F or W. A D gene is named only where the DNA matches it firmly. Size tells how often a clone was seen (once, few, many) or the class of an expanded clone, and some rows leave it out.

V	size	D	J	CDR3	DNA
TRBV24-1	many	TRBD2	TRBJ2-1	CATSDAGTSNNEQFF	TGTGCCACCAGTGATGCCGGGACTAGTAACAATGAGCAGTTCTTC
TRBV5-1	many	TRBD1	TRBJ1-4	CASSLRITGANEKLFF	TGCGCCAGCAGCTTGCGTATCACAGGGGCTAATGAAAAACTGTTTTTT
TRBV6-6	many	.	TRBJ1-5	CASGSQGLQPQHF	TGTGCCAGCGGATCACAGGGTTTGCAGCCCCAGCATTTT
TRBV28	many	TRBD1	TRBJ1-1	CASSPEQGAGTEAFF	TGTGCCAGCAGCCCCGAACAGGGGGCGGGCACTGAAGCTTTCTTT
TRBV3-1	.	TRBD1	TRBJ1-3	CATSNGQGYGNTIYF	TGTGCCACCAGCAACGGACAGGGGTACGGAAACACCATATATTTT
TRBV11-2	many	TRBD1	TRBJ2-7	CASSLLPGQVYEQYF	TGTGCCAGCAGCTTACTCCCGGGACAGGTCTACGAGCAGTACTTC
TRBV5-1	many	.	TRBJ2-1	CASSLAPSGEQFF	TGCGCCAGCAGTTTGGCCCCCTCAGGGGAGCAGTTCTTC
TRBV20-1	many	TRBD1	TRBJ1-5	CSLRDSPNQPQHF	TGCAGCCTCCGGGACAGCCCCAATCAGCCCCAGCATTTT
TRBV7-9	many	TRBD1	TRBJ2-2	CASADRAYTGELFF	TGTGCCAGCGCGGACAGGGCCTACACCGGGGAGCTGTTTTTT
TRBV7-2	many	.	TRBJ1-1	CASSLVRGKAFF	TGTGCCAGCAGCTTAGTGCGGGGTAAAGCTTTCTTT
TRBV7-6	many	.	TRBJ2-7	CASSLWGGSSYEQYF	TGTGCCAGCAGCTTATGGGGAGGCAGTTCCTACGAGCAGTACTTC
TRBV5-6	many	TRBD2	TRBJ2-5	CASRTSGRETQYF	TGTGCCAGCAGAACTAGCGGAAGGGAGACCCAGTACTTC
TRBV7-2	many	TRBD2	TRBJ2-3	CASSPGWRGGGDTQYF	TGTGCCAGCAGCCCAGGGTGGCGGGGGGGAGGAGATACGCAGTATTTT
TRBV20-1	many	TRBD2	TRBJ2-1	CSASPSGGLYNEQFF	TGCAGTGCTAGTCCGAGCGGGGGTCTCTACAATGAGCAGTTCTTC
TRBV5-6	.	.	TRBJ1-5	CAISSGGNQPQHF	TGTGCCATCAGCTCGGGGGGAAATCAGCCCCAGCATTTT
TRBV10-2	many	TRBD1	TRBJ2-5	CASSDRDRGGETQYF	TGCGCCAGCAGCGACAGGGACAGGGGAGGAGAGACCCAGTACTTC
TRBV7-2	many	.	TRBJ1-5	CASSPIGGNQPQHF	TGTGCCAGCAGCCCAATTGGGGGCAATCAGCCCCAGCATTTT
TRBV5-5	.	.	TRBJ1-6	CDSGQNSPLPF	TGTGACAGCGGACAGAATTCACCCCTCCCCTTT
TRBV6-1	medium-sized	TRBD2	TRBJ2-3	CASSELAGGPDTQYF	TGTGCCAGCAGTGAACTAGCGGGGGGGCCAGATACGCAGTATTTT
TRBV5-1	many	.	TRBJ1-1	CASSLSYGADTEAFF	TGCGCCAGCAGCTTGTCTTACGGGGCGGACACTGAAGCTTTCTTT
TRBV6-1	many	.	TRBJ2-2	CASSEARSGELFF	TGTGCCAGCAGTGAAGCGAGGTCAGGGGAGCTGTTTTTT
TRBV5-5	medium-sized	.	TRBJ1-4	CASSLGLGHEKLFF	TGTGCCAGCAGCTTGGGATTGGGCCATGAAAAACTGTTTTTT
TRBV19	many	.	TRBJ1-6	CASSLRQGYNSPLHF	TGTGCCAGTAGTCTCCGGCAGGGGTATAATTCACCCCTCCACTTT
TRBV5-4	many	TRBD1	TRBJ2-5	CASSLGSTGWRETQYF	TGTGCCAGCAGCTTGGGGTCGACAGGGTGGAGAGAGACCCAGTACTTC
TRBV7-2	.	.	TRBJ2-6	CASSLQGPSGANPLSF	TGTGCCAGCAGCTTACAGGGACCCTCAGGGGCCAACCCCCTGTCTTTC
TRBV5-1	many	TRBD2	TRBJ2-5	CASSLGTSKGGETQYF	TGCGCCAGCAGCTTGGGGACTAGCAAAGGCGGAGAGACCCAGTACTTC
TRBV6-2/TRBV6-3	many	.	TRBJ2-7	CASSYSVPATATYEQYF	TGTGCCAGCAGTTACTCTGTTCCTGCGACAGCAACCTACGAGCAGTACTTC